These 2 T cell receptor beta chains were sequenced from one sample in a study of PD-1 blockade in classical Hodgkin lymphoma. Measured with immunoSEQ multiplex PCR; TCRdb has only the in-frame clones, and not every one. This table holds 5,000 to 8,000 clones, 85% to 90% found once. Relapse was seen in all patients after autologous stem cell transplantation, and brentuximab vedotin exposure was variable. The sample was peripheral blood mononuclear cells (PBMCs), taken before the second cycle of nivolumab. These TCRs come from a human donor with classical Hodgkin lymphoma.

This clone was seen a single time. The DNA for the CDR3 is TGCGCCAGCAGCTTGGGGCACCCCACCGATGATGGCTACACCTTC. As protein: CASSLGHPTDDGYTF. The chain uses TRBV5-1 and TRBJ1-2, with unresolved D. Germline V CDR1 and CDR2: SGHRS, YFSETQ. The CDR3 contains 15 residues. Trimming left V 0 bases short and J 6 bases short, with 15 bases between. Variable domain in full (rest from reference TRBV5-1 and TRBJ1-2): KAGVTQTPRYLIKTRGQQVTLSCSPISGHRSVSWYQQTPGQGLQFLFEYFSETQRNKGNFPGRFSGRQFSNSRSEMNVSTLELGDSALYLCASSLGHPTDDGYTFGSGTRLTVV.

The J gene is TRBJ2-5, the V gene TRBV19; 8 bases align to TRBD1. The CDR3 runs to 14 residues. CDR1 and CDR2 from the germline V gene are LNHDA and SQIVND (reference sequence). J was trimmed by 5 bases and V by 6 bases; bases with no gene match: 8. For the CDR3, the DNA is TGTGCCAGTAGGCGGACAGGGAAAACGGAGACCCAGTACTTC. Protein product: CASRRTGKTETQYF.